The sequence of this T cell receptor (beta chain) was determined in a study of control samples from healthy donors and cancer patients (dated by TCRdb to the early 2020s). The library was built by means of the immunoSEQ multiplex PCR assay. TCRdb took this table from immuneACCESS and kept in-frame rearrangements with V and J called. Such tables lack part of the clones; where checked against another copy, unresolved V genes explain under half of the gap, and the rest is unexplained. For this sample the table gives 150,000 or so clones, of which around 90% were detected only once. Jointly, the top ten make up roughly 0.64% of the sample. Of note for this clone: Its antigen is unknown. Compared with germline, one end of the junction differs, possibly owing to a read error.

The CDR1 and CDR2 encoded by the germline V gene are MNHEY and SVGAGI. The CDR3 runs 14 residues from the cysteine to the phenylalanine. The read is trimmed to its CDR3 DNA, 42 bases read in frame from base 1. The sequencing sample was made of blood. Here the chain combines TRBV6-5 and TRBJ2-7; TRBD2 fits 11 bases in the junction. This TCR derives from a woman under 40 in good health. The CDR3 protein: CASTETSGKPISYF. The bases are TGTGCCAGCACGGAGACTAGCGGGAAACCGATTTCATATTTC.